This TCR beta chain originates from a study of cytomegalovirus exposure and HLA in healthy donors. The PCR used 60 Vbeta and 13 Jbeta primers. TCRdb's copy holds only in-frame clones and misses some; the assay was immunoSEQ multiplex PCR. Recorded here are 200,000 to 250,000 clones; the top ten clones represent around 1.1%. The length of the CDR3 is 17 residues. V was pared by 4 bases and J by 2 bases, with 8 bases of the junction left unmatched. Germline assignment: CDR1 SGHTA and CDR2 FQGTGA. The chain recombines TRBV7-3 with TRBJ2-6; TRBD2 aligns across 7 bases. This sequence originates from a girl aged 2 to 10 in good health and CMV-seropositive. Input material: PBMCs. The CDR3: CASSSGRGVAGANVLTF. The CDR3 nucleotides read TGTGCCAGCAGCTCTGGACGGGGGGTAGCTGGGGCCAACGTCCTGACTTTC.